This record looks at one T cell receptor beta chain sequence and its context. The antigen remains unidentified. Germline V gene data show CDR1 as MNHNY and CDR2 as SVGAGI (reference sequence). This CDR3 contains 13 residues. Trimming removed 4 bases at V and 9 bases at J, with 13 bases between. The data were taken from a study of T cell responses to AZD1222 COVID-19 vaccine. Study-wide results and limits: At baseline, seropositivity was found in only 5 to 7 AZD1222 recipients. The peak T cell response came first, and repertoires were sampled only after it.

Measured with immunoSEQ multiplex PCR; TCRdb has only the in-frame clones, and not every one. There are approximately 190,000 clones in the sample; around 94% occur only once, and roughly 4% lies in the top ten. This sample comprised peripheral blood, obtained 28 days after the second dose of the MenACWY control vaccine. This receptor was obtained from an adult who received the MenACWY meningococcal vaccine as a control. The V and J genes are TRBV6-6 and TRBJ2-1; TRBD2 might be the D (6 bases). The CDR3 DNA sequence: TGTGCCAGCAGTTCCCCCGGGAGAAGTGAGCAGTTCTTC. Its protein is CASSSPGRSEQFF.